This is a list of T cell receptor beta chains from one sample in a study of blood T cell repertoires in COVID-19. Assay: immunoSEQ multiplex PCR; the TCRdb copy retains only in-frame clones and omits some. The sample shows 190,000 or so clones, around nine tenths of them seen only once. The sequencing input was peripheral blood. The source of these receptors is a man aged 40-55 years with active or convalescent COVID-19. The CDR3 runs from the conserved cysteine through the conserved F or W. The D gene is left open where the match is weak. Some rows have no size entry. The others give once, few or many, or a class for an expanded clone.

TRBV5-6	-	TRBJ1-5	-	CASSSGESGQPQHF	TGTGCCAGCAGCTCAGGGGAGTCGGGGCAGCCCCAGCATTTT
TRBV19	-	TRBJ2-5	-	CASIAPYGETQYF	TGTGCCAGTATTGCTCCATACGGGGAGACCCAGTACTTC
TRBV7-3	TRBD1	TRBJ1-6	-	CASSSHWDRANSPLHF	TGTGCCAGCAGCTCACACTGGGACAGGGCCAATTCACCCCTCCACTTT
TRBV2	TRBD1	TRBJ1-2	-	CASRGTGDGYTF	TGTGCCAGCAGGGGGACAGGGGATGGCTACACCTTC
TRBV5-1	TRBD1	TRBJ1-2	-	CASSFQDRNYGYTF	TGCGCCAGCAGCTTTCAGGACAGGAACTATGGCTACACCTTC
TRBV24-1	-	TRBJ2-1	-	CATSDRSGPINEQFF	TGTGCCACCAGTGATCGAAGCGGGCCCATCAATGAGCAGTTCTTC
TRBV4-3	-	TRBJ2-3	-	CASSRGPSSGDTQYF	TGCGCCAGCAGCCGGGGGCCAAGCAGTGGAGATACGCAGTATTTT
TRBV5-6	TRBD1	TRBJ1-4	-	CASSLLTGANEKLFF	TGTGCCAGCAGCTTGTTGACAGGGGCTAATGAAAAACTGTTTTTT
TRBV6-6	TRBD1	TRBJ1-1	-	CASSRTGNTEAFF	TGTGCCAGCAGTAGGACAGGCAACACTGAAGCTTTCTTT
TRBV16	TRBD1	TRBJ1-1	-	CASSRWDSMNTEAFF	TGTGCCAGCAGCCGCTGGGACAGTATGAACACTGAAGCTTTCTTT
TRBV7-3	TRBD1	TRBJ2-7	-	CASSLRDSSYEQYF	TGTGCCAGCAGCTTAAGGGACAGCTCCTACGAGCAGTACTTC
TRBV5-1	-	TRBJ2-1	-	CASSLDRVDNEQFF	TGCGCCAGCAGCTTGGACAGGGTGGACAATGAGCAGTTCTTC
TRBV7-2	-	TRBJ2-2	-	CASSFRRNTGELFF	TGTGCCAGCAGCTTTAGGAGGAACACCGGGGAGCTGTTTTTT
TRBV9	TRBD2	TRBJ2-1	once	CASSVVGTSGLNEQFF	TGTGCCAGCAGCGTAGTTGGGACTAGCGGGCTCAATGAGCAGTTCTTC
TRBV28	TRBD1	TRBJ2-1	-	CASSQPLPGQGYNEQFF	TGTGCCAGCAGCCAACCCCTGCCGGGACAGGGATACAATGAGCAGTTCTTC
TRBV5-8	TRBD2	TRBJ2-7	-	CASSSFTSGGSYEQYF	TGTGCCAGCAGCTCCTTCACTAGCGGGGGAAGCTACGAGCAGTACTTC
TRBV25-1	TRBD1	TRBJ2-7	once	CASSEYRQGTSYEQYF	TGTGCCAGCAGTGAATACCGACAGGGGACCTCCTACGAGCAGTACTTC
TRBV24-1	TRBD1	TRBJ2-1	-	CATSDHSGTGFGNEQFF	TGTGCCACCAGTGATCACTCCGGGACAGGGTTTGGCAATGAGCAGTTCTTC
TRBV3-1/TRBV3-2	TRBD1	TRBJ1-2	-	CASSFTGAALHGYTF	TGTGCCAGCAGCTTCACAGGGGCCGCCCTCCATGGCTACACCTTC
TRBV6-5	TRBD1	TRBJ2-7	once	CASRRTGGPYEQYF	TGTGCCAGCAGGCGGACAGGGGGCCCCTACGAGCAGTACTTC
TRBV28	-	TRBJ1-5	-	CASSPGSNQPQHF	TGTGCCAGCAGCCCGGGGAGCAATCAGCCCCAGCATTTT
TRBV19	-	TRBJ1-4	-	CASNSPKHLEEKLFF	TGTGCCAGTAATTCTCCGAAGCACTTGGAGGAAAAACTGTTTTTT
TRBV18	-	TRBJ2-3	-	CASSRASASSTDTQYF	TGTGCCAGCTCACGTGCTAGCGCATCTAGCACAGATACGCAGTATTTT
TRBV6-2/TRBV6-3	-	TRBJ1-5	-	CASSFGLTGINQPQHF	TGTGCCAGCAGTTTCGGTCTTACAGGGATCAATCAGCCCCAGCATTTT
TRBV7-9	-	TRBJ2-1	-	CASGLTASSYNEQFF	TGTGCCAGCGGCTTGACTGCGAGCTCCTACAATGAGCAGTTCTTC
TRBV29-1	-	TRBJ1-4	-	CSATAVDEKLFF	TGCAGCGCGACAGCCGTAGATGAAAAACTGTTTTTT
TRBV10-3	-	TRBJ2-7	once	CAITRDSSSYEQYF	TGTGCCATCACCCGGGACTCCAGCTCCTACGAGCAGTACTTC
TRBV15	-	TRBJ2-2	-	CATSSYTGELFF	TGTGCCACCAGCTCGTACACCGGGGAGCTGTTTTTT
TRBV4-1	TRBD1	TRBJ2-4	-	CASSQAPGQGIQYF	TGCGCCAGCAGCCAGGCACCGGGACAGGGGATTCAGTACTTC
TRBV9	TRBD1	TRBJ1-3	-	CASSFGTVRNTIYF	TGTGCCAGCAGCTTCGGGACAGTGCGAAACACCATATATTTT
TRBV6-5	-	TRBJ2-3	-	CASSSRGAGTDTQYF	TGTGCCAGCAGTTCCCGGGGGGCTGGCACAGATACGCAGTATTTT
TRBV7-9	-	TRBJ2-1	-	CASSLARQSYNEQFF	TGTGCCAGCAGCTTAGCGCGCCAATCCTACAATGAGCAGTTCTTC
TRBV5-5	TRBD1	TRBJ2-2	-	CASSLSGTANTGELFF	TGTGCCAGCAGCTTGTCCGGGACAGCGAACACCGGGGAGCTGTTTTTT
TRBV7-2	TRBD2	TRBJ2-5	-	CASSSQESGLAVETQYF	TGTGCCAGCAGCTCGCAGGAGTCAGGACTAGCGGTCGAGACCCAGTACTTC
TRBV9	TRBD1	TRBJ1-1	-	CASSDGTGNTEAFF	TGTGCCAGCAGCGACGGGACAGGGAACACTGAAGCTTTCTTT
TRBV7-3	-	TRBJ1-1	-	CASSLTPDTLNTEAFF	TGTGCCAGCAGCTTAACCCCTGACACCCTGAACACTGAAGCTTTCTTT
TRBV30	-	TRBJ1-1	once	CAGGVGPNTEAFF	TGTGCCGGCGGGGTCGGACCGAACACTGAAGCTTTCTTT
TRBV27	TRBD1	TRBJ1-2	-	CASRGSEDRALRSGYTF	TGTGCCAGCAGGGGCTCGGAGGACAGGGCGCTTCGGAGTGGCTACACCTTC
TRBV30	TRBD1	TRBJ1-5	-	CAWSVGTDQPQHF	TGTGCCTGGAGTGTAGGGACAGATCAGCCCCAGCATTTT
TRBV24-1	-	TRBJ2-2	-	CATSDPPTGPSNTGELFF	TGTGCCACCAGTGACCCGCCGACAGGCCCTTCGAACACCGGGGAGCTGTTTTTT
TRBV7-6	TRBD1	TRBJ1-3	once	CASSHGTGAGNTIYF	TGTGCCAGCAGCCATGGGACAGGGGCTGGAAACACCATATATTTT
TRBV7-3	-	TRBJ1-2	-	CASSLDGTEGNGYTF	TGTGCCAGCAGCTTAGATGGGACTGAGGGGAACGGCTACACCTTC
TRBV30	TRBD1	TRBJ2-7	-	CAWSQARTGRDEQYF	TGTGCCTGGAGCCAAGCCCGGACAGGGCGGGACGAGCAGTACTTC
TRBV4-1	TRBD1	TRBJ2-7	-	CASSQPRGYRDRDYEQYF	TGCGCCAGCAGCCAACCTCGGGGCTACCGGGACAGAGACTACGAGCAGTACTTC
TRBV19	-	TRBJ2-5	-	CASTSGETSTQYF	TGTGCCAGTACCTCAGGGGAAACCTCAACCCAGTACTTC
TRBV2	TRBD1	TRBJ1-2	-	CANSRDRDSGYTF	TGTGCCAACAGTCGGGACAGGGACTCTGGCTACACCTTC
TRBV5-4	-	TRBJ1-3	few	CASSSYGDRGGNTIYF	TGTGCCAGCAGCTCATACGGTGACAGAGGTGGAAACACCATATATTTT
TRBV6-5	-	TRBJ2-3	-	CASRPAADTQYF	TGTGCCAGCAGACCGGCGGCAGATACGCAGTATTTT
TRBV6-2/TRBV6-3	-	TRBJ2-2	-	CASSPQSRARELFF	TGTGCCAGCAGTCCCCAATCCAGGGCTCGGGAGCTGTTTTTT
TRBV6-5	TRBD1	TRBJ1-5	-	CASNRDRGKNQPQHF	TGTGCCAGCAATCGGGACAGGGGGAAGAATCAGCCCCAGCATTTT
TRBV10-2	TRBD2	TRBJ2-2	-	CASSESTLGGGTGELFF	TGCGCCAGCAGTGAGTCGACTCTTGGCGGGGGGACCGGGGAGCTGTTTTTT
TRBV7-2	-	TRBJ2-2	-	CASSKTFAGFNTGELFF	TGTGCCAGCAGTAAAACGTTCGCGGGATTTAACACCGGGGAGCTGTTTTTT
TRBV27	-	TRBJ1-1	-	CASSLLTGNTEAFF	TGTGCCAGCAGTTTATTGACAGGGAACACTGAAGCTTTCTTT
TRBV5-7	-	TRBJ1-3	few	CASSQDIYSSGNTIYF	TGTGCCAGCAGCCAAGACATATACAGCTCTGGAAACACCATATATTTT
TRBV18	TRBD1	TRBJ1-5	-	CASSPPGQGLSQPQHF	TGTGCCAGCTCACCACCGGGACAGGGCTTAAGTCAGCCCCAGCATTTT
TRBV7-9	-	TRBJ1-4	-	CASRYTGTEKLFF	TGTGCCAGCAGGTACACAGGGACTGAAAAACTGTTTTTT
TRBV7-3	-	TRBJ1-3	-	CASSFNSGNTIYF	TGTGCCAGCAGCTTCAACTCTGGAAACACCATATATTTT
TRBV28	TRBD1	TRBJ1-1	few	CASSLLRTGASLNTEAFF	TGTGCCAGCAGTTTACTTCGGACAGGGGCCTCATTGAACACTGAAGCTTTCTTT
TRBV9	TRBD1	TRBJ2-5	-	CASSPGTEETQYF	TGTGCCAGCAGCCCCGGGACAGAAGAGACCCAGTACTTC